The 22 T cell receptor beta chains listed next were all sequenced from one sample in a study of cytomegalovirus exposure and HLA in healthy donors. The protocol was immunoSEQ multiplex PCR, while the TCRdb copy is restricted to in-frame clones and leaves out a portion. In the table there are some 250,000 clones, around 89% of which are singletons. Sequencing was carried out using PBMCs. The source of these receptors is a woman aged 18-29 years in good health and CMV-seronegative.

The chain has TRBV9 and TRBJ2-1; 16 bases match TRBD2. The CDR3 has 17 residues. Germline values: CDR1 SGDLS, CDR2 YYNGEE. The V and J ends lost 4 bases and 16 bases, in that order; junction bases with no gene match: 17. This CDR3 is CASSTDFPGLAGGLVFF. DNA of the CDR3: TGTGCCAGCAGCACGGACTTCCCGGGACTAGCGGGGGGGCTTGTATTCTTC.

This clone was detected a few times. The chain uses TRBV2 and TRBJ2-7; perhaps TRBD2 as D (6 bases). The CDR3 has 14 amino acids. Germline assignment: CDR1 SNHLY and CDR2 FYNNEI. Trimming cost V 5 bases and J 6 bases, with 17 bases left between them. CDR3 sequence reads: CASSTSYLRAEQYF. The CDR3 DNA follows: TGTGCCAGCAGTACTAGCTACCTTAGGGCCGAGCAGTACTTC. Complete variable domain (other parts from reference TRBV2 and TRBJ2-7): EPEVTQTPSHQVTQMGQEVILRCVPISNHLYFYWYRQILGQKVEFLVSFYNNEISEKSEIFDDQFSVERPDGSNFTLKIRSTKLEDSAMYFCASSTSYLRAEQYFGPGTRLTVT.

In this sample, this clone turned up once. V and J are TRBV7-9 and TRBJ1-2; possibly TRBD1 for D (6 bases). Between the trimmed V and J ends, which lost 7 bases and 0 bases, there was a span of 9 bases. Germline CDR1 SEHNR, CDR2 FQNEAQ (reference sequence). This CDR3 is built from 13 residues. CDR3 loop: CASNRAANYGYTF. Here the CDR3 DNA reads TGTGCCAGCAACAGGGCGGCTAACTATGGCTACACCTTC.

This chain links TRBV10-1 with TRBJ2-3; D perhaps matches TRBD2 (6 bases). The CDR3 extends over 12 amino acids. CDR1 WNHNN and CDR2 SYGVQD come from the germline V gene (reference sequence). The ends were cut back, 7 bases at V and 5 bases at J, with 10 bases in the middle. The CDR3 is CASITSQDTQYF. The CDR3 coding sequence is TGCGCCAGCATTACTAGCCAAGATACGCAGTATTTT.

The chain employs TRBV6-6 and TRBJ2-7; weak D call: TRBD2 (5 bases). This CDR3 spans 13 amino acids. The V gene lost 0 bases and the J gene lost 5 bases, with 8 bases spanning the gap. From germline, CDR1 is MNHNY and CDR2 SVGAGI (reference sequence). CDR3 amino acids: CASSYSRGNEQYV. The DNA of the CDR3 is TGTGCCAGCAGTTACTCCCGGGGTAACGAGCAGTACGTC.

The chain joins TRBV20-1 to TRBJ1-2, with D unclear. Trimming pared 8 bases from V and 7 bases from J, leaving 14 bases between. Germline V gene data show CDR1 as DFQATT and CDR2 as SNEGSKA (reference sequence). This CDR3 is built from 11 residues. CDR3 sequence reads: CSHRRLGGYTF. The CDR3 coding sequence is TGCAGTCATCGGAGACTGGGTGGCTACACCTTC.

This chain connects TRBV19 to TRBJ1-5, with D perhaps matching TRBD1 (6 bases). Trimming took 5 bases from V and 3 from J, leaving 14 bases between them. Germline CDR1 is LNHDA and CDR2 is SQIVND (reference sequence). The CDR3 spans 15 residues. The CDR3 DNA reads TGTGCCAGTAGTTGGGCAGGGGAGTCCAATCAGCCCCAGCATTTT. Amino acid sequence: CASSWAGESNQPQHF.

The genes are TRBV30 and TRBJ2-5; a possible D gene is TRBD1 (6 bases). The V and J ends lost 3 bases and 1 base respectively, with 12 bases between them. Germline V CDR1 and CDR2: GTSNPN, SVGIG (reference sequence). The length of the CDR3 is 14 residues. The CDR3 loop reads CAWSLPGAQETQYF. The DNA for the CDR3 is TGTGCCTGGAGCCTTCCAGGGGCCCAAGAGACCCAGTACTTC. Variable domain in full (rest from reference TRBV30 and TRBJ2-5): SQTIHQWPATLVQPVGSPLSLECTVEGTSNPNLYWYRQAAGRGLQLLFYSVGIGQISSEVPQNLSASRPQDRQFILSSKKLLLSDSGFYLCAWSLPGAQETQYFGPGTRLLVL.

The CDR3 region is CASSPRQGAYEKLFF. CDR3 DNA sequence: TGCGCCAGCAGCCCCAGACAGGGGGCTTATGAAAAACTGTTTTTT. The chain combines TRBV4-1 with TRBJ1-4; 10 bases are shared with TRBD1. The CDR3 runs to 15 residues. Germline CDR1 MGHRA, CDR2 YSYEKL. V trimming: 4 bases; J trimming: 6 bases; junction bases outside the gene matches: 5.

The rearrangement joins TRBV4-2 to TRBJ2-5, with D perhaps matching TRBD2 (5 bases). The length of the CDR3 is 15 residues. CDR1 is LGHNA and CDR2 is YNFKEQ in the germline V gene. Trimming pared 4 bases from V and 1 base from J, leaving 13 bases between. In DNA form, the CDR3 reads TGTGCCAGCAGCCCCCCCGGACGGGGCCAAGAGACCCAGTACTTC. It codes for CASSPPGRGQETQYF.

This clone was detected only a few times. In DNA, the CDR3 is TGTGCCTGGAGTCGGGACAGGCGCTCCTACGAGCAGTACTTC. Translating gives CAWSRDRRSYEQYF. The chain has TRBV30 and TRBJ2-7; the match to TRBD1 covers 8 bases. V was pared by 2 bases and J by 0 bases, with 3 bases of the junction left unmatched. CDR3 length: 14 residues. Germline V CDR1 and CDR2: GTSNPN, SVGIG (reference sequence).

This clone was found a few times. The chain combines TRBV27 with TRBJ1-6; 9 bases agree with TRBD1. The germline gives CDR1 MNHEY, CDR2 SMNVEV (reference sequence). CDR3 length: 15 residues. V was clipped by 0 bases and J by 11 bases; unmatched bases: 5. The CDR3 reads CASSLSGTGSAPLHF. Here the CDR3 DNA reads TGTGCCAGCAGTTTATCGGGGACAGGGAGTGCACCCCTCCACTTT.

V is TRBV7-9 and J is TRBJ2-3; D perhaps matches TRBD2 (7 bases). The CDR3 length is 16 residues. In germline, CDR1 is SEHNR, CDR2 FQNEAQ (reference sequence). V lost 6 bases and J lost 2, with 18 bases in between. CDR3 sequence: CASRPGAGAFTDTQYF. In nucleotides, the CDR3 is TGTGCCAGCAGGCCGGGCGCGGGGGCGTTCACAGATACGCAGTATTTT. The full variable domain, in which reference TRBV7-9 and TRBJ2-3 provide the parts outside the CDR3, is DTGVSQNPRHKITKRGQNVTFRCDPISEHNRLYWYRQTLGQGPEFLTYFQNEAQLEKSRLLSDRFSAERPKGSFSTLEIQRTEQGDSAMYLCASRPGAGAFTDTQYFGPGTRLTVL.

The rearrangement links TRBV4-1 to TRBJ2-1, with D perhaps TRBD2 (6 bases). The CDR3 extends over 15 amino acids. Germline V gene sequence: CDR1 MGHRA, CDR2 YSYEKL. Trimming pared 7 bases from V and 9 bases from J, leaving 22 bases between. The CDR3 loop reads CASTLTGPSDGEQFF. The DNA of the CDR3 is TGCGCCAGCACCCTAACCGGCCCTAGCGACGGTGAGCAGTTCTTC.

This clone was detected a few times. This chain joins TRBV25-1 and TRBJ1-6; 7 nucleotides line up with TRBD1. The CDR3 runs 14 residues. V trimming: 4 bases; J trimming: 3 bases; junction bases outside the gene matches: 0. Germline lookup yields CDR1 MGHDK and CDR2 SYGVNS. CDR3 sequence (DNA): TGTGCCAGCAGTGGGGACAGCTATAATTCACCCCTCCACTTT. It is translated as CASSGDSYNSPLHF. Full variable domain (missing parts from reference TRBV25-1 and TRBJ1-6): EADIYQTPRYLVIGTGKKITLECSQTMGHDKMYWYQQDPGMELHLIHYSYGVNSTEKGDLSSESTVSRIRTEHFPLTLESARPSHTSQYLCASSGDSYNSPLHFGNGTRLTVT.

This chain's CDR3 is CAISGPGQGYYGYTF. The CDR3 nucleotides are TGTGCCATCAGTGGACCGGGACAGGGATACTATGGCTACACCTTC. The chain employs TRBV10-3 and TRBJ1-2, with 9 bases that match TRBD1. V trimming: 4 bases; J trimming: 3 bases; junction bases outside the gene matches: 6. Germline V CDR1 and CDR2: ENHRY, SYGVKD. The CDR3 covers 15 residues.

The CDR3 DNA sequence: TGTGCCAGTAGTACCCGCGACCCCCTCCGGGACAGGGTGGGGGACACTGAAGCTTTCTTT. Protein sequence: CASSTRDPLRDRVGDTEAFF. V is TRBV19 and J is TRBJ1-1; 9 nucleotides match TRBD1. Germline assignment: CDR1 LNHDA and CDR2 SQIVND (reference sequence). The length of the CDR3 is 20 residues. Trimming removed 4 bases from V and 3 bases from J; junction bases left unmatched: 21.

The genes are TRBV7-8 and TRBJ1-5, with D possibly matching TRBD1 (6 bases). The CDR3 is made up of 15 amino acids. CDR1 is SGHVS and CDR2 is FQNEAQ in the germline V gene. The V gene lost 5 bases and the J gene lost 0 bases, with 11 bases spanning the gap. The CDR3 loop reads CASSPGAYSNQPQHF. DNA of the CDR3: TGTGCCAGCAGCCCAGGGGCTTATAGCAATCAGCCCCAGCATTTT.

On this clone: Additional DNA sequences in this sample encode the identical CDR3. The rearrangement links TRBV29-1 to TRBJ2-1; TRBD1 agrees at 7 bases. This CDR3 spans 14 amino acids. Trimming cost V 3 bases and J 2 bases; bases outside gene matches: 4. CDR1 is SQVTM, CDR2 ANQGSEA, per germline. CDR3 region: CSVEDRTAYNEQFF. DNA for the CDR3: TGCAGCGTTGAGGACAGGACGGCCTACAATGAGCAGTTCTTC.

This clone appeared a few times. The V gene is TRBV10-3, the J gene TRBJ2-7; 8 nucleotides match TRBD1. The V gene's germline CDR1 is ENHRY and CDR2 SYGVKD. The CDR3 contains 14 residues. The ends lost 3 bases at V and 7 bases at J; junction bases unmatched: 8. In DNA form, the CDR3 reads TGTGCCATCAGTGATTTGCAGGGGGCAAGGGAGCAGTACTTC. It is translated as CAISDLQGAREQYF.

The CDR3 DNA is TGTGCCAGCAGGACCGGACAGGCCAGCTCCTACGAGCAGTACTTC. Translation: CASRTGQASSYEQYF. The rearrangement joins TRBV7-9 to TRBJ2-7; 7 bases align to TRBD1. The CDR3 contains 15 residues. J gave up 0 bases and V 6 bases, and 8 bases lay outside the gene matches. Germline CDR1 SEHNR, CDR2 FQNEAQ (reference sequence). Full variable domain (missing parts from reference TRBV7-9 and TRBJ2-7): DTGVSQNPRHKITKRGQNVTFRCDPISEHNRLYWYRQTLGQGPEFLTYFQNEAQLEKSRLLSDRFSAERPKGSFSTLEIQRTEQGDSAMYLCASRTGQASSYEQYFGPGTRLTVT.

V and J are TRBV2 and TRBJ2-3; TRBD1 is a possible D gene (6 bases). With 7 bases removed from V and 4 bases from J, the gap between germline ends came to 33 bases. The CDR3 runs 20 residues. Per the germline V gene, CDR1 is SNHLY and CDR2 is FYNNEI. The CDR3 coding sequence is TGTGCCAGCACTGGGACCTGGACAGCCGCCAGATTACCGCCCTCAGATACGCAGTATTTT. It is translated as CASTGTWTAARLPPSDTQYF.